These 2 T cell receptor beta chains were all obtained from the same sample, sequenced in a study of blood T cell repertoires in COVID-19. Using immunoSEQ multiplex PCR, the repertoire was profiled, and TCRdb retains in-frame clones only, with some absent. The profile shows about 400,000 clones, just under 90% of them singletons. Sequenced input: PBMCs or T cells enriched from blood (not recorded which). The receptor source for this set is a woman aged 45-65 years who had recovered from COVID-19.

In this sample, this clone turned up once. CDR3 sequence reads: CASTGQGTETQYF. DNA of the CDR3: TGTGCCAGCACCGGACAGGGGACAGAGACCCAGTACTTC. The chain is built from TRBV6-5 and TRBJ2-5, with 9 bases matching TRBD1. Germline CDR1 MNHEY, CDR2 SVGAGI. There are 13 residues in the CDR3. V was pared by 7 bases and J by 4 bases, with 4 bases of the junction left unmatched.

The chain combines TRBV6-1 with TRBJ1-1, with a possible D match to TRBD1 (5 bases). The CDR3 extends over 18 amino acids. Germline CDR1 and CDR2: MNHNS and SASEGT. Trimming shortened V by 0 bases and J by 3 bases, and 20 bases separated the two germline ends. CDR3 sequence reads: CASSEAGVGIGADTEAFF. The CDR3, as DNA: TGTGCCAGCAGTGAAGCTGGTGTGGGTATAGGGGCGGACACTGAAGCTTTCTTT.